The T cell receptor (beta chain) under discussion was sequenced for a study of beta chain features in type 1 diabetes. CD4+ naive, central memory, regulatory and stem cell-like memory subsets were isolated by sorting on CD45RO/CCR7/CD25/CD127/CD95/CD27. Sequencing targeted expressed TCRB transcripts, as all isolated RNA had been reverse transcribed. The data were produced by immunoSEQ multiplex PCR, yet TCRdb's version contains in-frame clones alone and is incomplete. The table has about 150,000 clones, more than 9.5% seen once; the top ten hold roughly 2%. The CDR3 has 13 amino acids. Germline CDR1 reads MDHEN; CDR2 reads SYDVKM.

This TCR was sampled from a man in his late teens or twenties in good health. This sequence joins TRBV28 and TRBJ2-1, with D possibly being TRBD1 (5 bases). The sequenced material came from central memory CD4+ T cells from blood. The CDR3 protein is CVIADSTYNEQFF. CDR3 DNA sequence: TGTGTCATAGCTGACAGTACCTACAATGAGCAGTTCTTC. The whole variable domain, filled in from reference TRBV28 and TRBJ2-1, reads DVKVTQSSRYLVKRTGEKVFLECVQDMDHENMFWYRQDPGLGLRLIYFSYDVKMKEKGDIPEGYSVSREKKERFSLILESASTNQTSMYLCVIADSTYNEQFFGPGTRLTVL.